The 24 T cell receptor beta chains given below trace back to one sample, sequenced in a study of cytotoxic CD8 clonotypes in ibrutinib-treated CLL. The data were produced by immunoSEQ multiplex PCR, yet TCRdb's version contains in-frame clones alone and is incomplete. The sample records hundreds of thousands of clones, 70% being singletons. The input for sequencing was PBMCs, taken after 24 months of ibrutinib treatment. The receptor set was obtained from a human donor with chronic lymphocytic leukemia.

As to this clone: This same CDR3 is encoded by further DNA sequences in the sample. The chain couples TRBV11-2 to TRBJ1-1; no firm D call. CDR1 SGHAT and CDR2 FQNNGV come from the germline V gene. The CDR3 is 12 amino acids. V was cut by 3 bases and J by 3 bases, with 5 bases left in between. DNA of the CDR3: TGTGCCAGCAGCTTGGACTACACTGAAGCTTTCTTT. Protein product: CASSLDYTEAFF.

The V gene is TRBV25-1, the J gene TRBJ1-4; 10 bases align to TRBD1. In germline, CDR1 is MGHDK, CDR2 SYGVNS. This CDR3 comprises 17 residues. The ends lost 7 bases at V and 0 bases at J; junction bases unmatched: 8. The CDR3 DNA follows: TGTGCCAGCACCCCAGGGACAGGGGTCTCAACTAATGAAAAACTGTTTTTT. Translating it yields CASTPGTGVSTNEKLFF.

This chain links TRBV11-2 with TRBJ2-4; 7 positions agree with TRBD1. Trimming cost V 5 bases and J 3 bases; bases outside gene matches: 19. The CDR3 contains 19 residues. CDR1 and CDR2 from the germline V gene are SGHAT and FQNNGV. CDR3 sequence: CASSPQSRDSKPYKNIQYF. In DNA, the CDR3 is TGTGCCAGCAGCCCACAAAGCCGGGACAGTAAGCCCTACAAAAACATTCAGTACTTC.

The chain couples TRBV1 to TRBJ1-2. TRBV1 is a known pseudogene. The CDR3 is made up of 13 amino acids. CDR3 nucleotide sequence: TGCACCAGCAGCCAAGAGGGACTGGATGGCTACACCTTC. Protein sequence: CTSSQEGLDGYTF.

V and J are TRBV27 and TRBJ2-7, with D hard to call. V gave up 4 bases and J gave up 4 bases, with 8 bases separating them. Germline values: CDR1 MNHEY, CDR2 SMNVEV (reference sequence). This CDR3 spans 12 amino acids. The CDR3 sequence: CASSSTLYEQYF. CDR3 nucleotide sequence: TGTGCCAGCAGTTCCACCTTGTACGAGCAGTACTTC.

CDR3 residues: CASAGTSGRVDEQFF. DNA for the CDR3: TGTGCCAGCGCCGGGACTAGCGGGAGGGTAGATGAGCAGTTCTTC. This rearrangement joins TRBV28 to TRBJ2-1; 16 bases are a match to TRBD2. Germline V CDR1 and CDR2: MDHEN, SYDVKM. The trim removed 8 bases at V and 8 bases at J, leaving 6 bases unmatched. This CDR3 has 15 residues.

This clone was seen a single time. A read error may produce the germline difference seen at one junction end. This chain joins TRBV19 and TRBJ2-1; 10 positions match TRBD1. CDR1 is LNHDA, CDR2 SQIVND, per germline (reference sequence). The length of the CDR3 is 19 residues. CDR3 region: CASTIAGRTGQGRLARGFF. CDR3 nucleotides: TGTGCCAGTACTATAGCGGGACGGACGGGACAGGGGAGGCTAGCGCGTGGGTTCTTC.

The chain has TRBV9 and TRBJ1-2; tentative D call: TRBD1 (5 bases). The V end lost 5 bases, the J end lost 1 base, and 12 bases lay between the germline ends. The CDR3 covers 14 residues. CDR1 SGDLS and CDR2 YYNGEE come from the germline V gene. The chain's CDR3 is CASSMGRSNYGYTF. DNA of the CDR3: TGTGCCAGCAGTATGGGACGGAGTAACTATGGCTACACCTTC.

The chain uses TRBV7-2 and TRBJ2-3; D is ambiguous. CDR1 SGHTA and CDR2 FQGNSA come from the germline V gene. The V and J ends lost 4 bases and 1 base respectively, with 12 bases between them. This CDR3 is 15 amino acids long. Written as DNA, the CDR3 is TGTGCCAGCAGCTCGAGTGGGTCGGGCACAGATACGCAGTATTTT. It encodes CASSSSGSGTDTQYF.

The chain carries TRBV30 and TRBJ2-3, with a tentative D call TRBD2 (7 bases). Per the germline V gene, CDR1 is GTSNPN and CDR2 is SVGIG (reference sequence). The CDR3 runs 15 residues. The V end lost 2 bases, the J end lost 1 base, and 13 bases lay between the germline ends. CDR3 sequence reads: CAWSSRGGGTDTQYF. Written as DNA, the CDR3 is TGTGCCTGGAGTTCCCGAGGGGGGGGCACAGATACGCAGTATTTT.

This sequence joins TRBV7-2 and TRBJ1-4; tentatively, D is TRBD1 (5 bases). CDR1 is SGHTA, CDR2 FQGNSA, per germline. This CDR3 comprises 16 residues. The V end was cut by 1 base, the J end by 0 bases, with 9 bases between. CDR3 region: CASSLEGAATNEKLFF. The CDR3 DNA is TGTGCCAGCAGCTTAGAAGGGGCCGCAACTAATGAAAAACTGTTTTTT.

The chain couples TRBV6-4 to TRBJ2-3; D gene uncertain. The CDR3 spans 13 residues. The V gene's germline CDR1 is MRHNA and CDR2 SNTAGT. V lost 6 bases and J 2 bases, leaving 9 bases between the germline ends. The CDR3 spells CASSRLNTDTQYF. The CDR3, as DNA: TGTGCCAGCAGCAGACTGAACACAGATACGCAGTATTTT.

The CDR3 DNA follows: TGTGCCAGCAGCTTAGTGTCCGCAGTAACCTACAATGAGCAGTTCTTC. Translated: CASSLVSAVTYNEQFF. The chain combines TRBV7-2 with TRBJ2-1; D unclear. V lost 1 base and J lost 2, with 12 bases in between. Germline-derived CDR1 and CDR2 are SGHTA and FQGNSA. The CDR3 is 16 amino acids. The full variable domain, rest sourced from reference TRBV7-2 and TRBJ2-1, is GAGVSQSPSNKVTEKGKDVELRCDPISGHTALYWYRQSLGQGLEFLIYFQGNSAPDKSGLPSDRFSAERTGGSVSTLTIQRTQQEDSAVYLCASSLVSAVTYNEQFFGPGTRLTVL.

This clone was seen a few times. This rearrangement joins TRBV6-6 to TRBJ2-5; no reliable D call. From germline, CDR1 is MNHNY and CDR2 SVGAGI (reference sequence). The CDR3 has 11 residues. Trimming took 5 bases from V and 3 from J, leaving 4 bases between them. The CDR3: CASSLEETQYF. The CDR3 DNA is TGTGCCAGCAGTCTAGAAGAGACCCAGTACTTC.

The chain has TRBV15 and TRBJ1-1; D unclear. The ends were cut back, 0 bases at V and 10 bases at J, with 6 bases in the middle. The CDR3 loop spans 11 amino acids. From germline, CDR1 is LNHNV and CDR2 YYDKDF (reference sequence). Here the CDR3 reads CATSRDRLAFF. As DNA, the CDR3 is TGTGCCACCAGCAGAGATCGATTAGCTTTCTTT.

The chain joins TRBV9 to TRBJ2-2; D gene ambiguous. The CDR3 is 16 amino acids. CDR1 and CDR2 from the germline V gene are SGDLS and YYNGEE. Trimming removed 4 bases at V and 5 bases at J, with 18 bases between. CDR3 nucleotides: TGTGCCAGCAGCCAGAGGAGTTCCGAAAGAACCGGGGAGCTGTTTTTT. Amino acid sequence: CASSQRSSERTGELFF.

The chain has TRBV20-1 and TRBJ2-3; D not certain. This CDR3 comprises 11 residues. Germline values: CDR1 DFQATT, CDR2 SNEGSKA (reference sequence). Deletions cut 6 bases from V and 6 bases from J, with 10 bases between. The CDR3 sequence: CSATERDTQYF. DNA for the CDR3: TGCAGTGCAACGGAGAGGGATACGCAGTATTTT.

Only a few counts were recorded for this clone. The CDR3 nucleotides read TGCAGCGTCCTCGGGACAGGGGGAATTGAGCAGTACTTC. It specifies CSVLGTGGIEQYF. The chain carries TRBV29-1 and TRBJ2-7; 11 bases are shared with TRBD1. CDR1 and CDR2 from the germline V gene are SQVTM and ANQGSEA. With V trimmed by 6 bases and J by 7 bases, 8 bases remained unmatched. The CDR3 contains 13 residues.

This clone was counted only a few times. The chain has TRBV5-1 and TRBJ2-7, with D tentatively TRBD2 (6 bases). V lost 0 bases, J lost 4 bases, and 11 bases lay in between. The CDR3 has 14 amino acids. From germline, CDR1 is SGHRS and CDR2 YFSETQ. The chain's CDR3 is CASSLGVSGYEQYF. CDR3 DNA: TGCGCCAGCAGCTTGGGCGTTAGCGGTTACGAGCAGTACTTC.

The CDR3 nucleotides read TGCGCCAGCAGGGCGGGACAGGGGGCCAACGAGCAGTACTTC. Its translation is CASRAGQGANEQYF. The chain has TRBV10-2 and TRBJ2-7; 12 bases are a match to TRBD1. CDR1 is WSHSY, CDR2 SAAADI, per germline. This CDR3 contains 14 residues. The ends lost 6 bases at V and 5 bases at J; junction bases unmatched: 5.

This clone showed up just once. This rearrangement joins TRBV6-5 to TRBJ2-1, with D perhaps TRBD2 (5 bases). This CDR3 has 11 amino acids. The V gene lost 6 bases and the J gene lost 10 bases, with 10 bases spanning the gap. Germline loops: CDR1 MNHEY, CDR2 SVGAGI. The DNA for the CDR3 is TGTGCCAGCAGGCGGACTCCAGAGCAGTTCTTC. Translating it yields CASRRTPEQFF.

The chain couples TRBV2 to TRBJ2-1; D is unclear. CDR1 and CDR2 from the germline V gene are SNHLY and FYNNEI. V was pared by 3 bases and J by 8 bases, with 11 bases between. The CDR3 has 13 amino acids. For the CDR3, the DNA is TGTGCCAGCAGTGATACGTGGGCCCATGAGCAGTTCTTC. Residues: CASSDTWAHEQFF.

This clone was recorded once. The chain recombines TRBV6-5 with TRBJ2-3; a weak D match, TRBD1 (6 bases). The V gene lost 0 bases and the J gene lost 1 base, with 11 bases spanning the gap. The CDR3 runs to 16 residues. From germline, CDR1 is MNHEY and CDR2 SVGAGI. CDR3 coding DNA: TGTGCCAGCAGTTACTCGAGGGGGTCCGGCACAGATACGCAGTATTTT. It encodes CASSYSRGSGTDTQYF.

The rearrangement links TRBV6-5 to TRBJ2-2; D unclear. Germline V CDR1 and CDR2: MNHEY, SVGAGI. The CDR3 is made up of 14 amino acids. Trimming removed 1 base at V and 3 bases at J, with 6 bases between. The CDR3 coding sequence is TGTGCCAGCAGTTACTTGGCGGACACCGGGGAGCTGTTTTTT. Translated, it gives CASSYLADTGELFF.